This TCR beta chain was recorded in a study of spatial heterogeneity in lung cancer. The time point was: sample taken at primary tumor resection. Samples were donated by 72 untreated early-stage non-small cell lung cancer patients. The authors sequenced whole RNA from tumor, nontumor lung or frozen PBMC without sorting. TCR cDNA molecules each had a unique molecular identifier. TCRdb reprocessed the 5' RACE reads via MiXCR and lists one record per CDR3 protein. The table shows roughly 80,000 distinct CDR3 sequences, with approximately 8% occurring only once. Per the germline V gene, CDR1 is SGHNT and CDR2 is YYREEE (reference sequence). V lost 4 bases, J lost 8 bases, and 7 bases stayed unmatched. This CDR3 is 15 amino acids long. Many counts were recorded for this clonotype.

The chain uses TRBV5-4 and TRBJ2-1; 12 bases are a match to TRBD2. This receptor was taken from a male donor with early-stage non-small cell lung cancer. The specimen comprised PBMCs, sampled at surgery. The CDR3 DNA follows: TGTGCCAGCAGCCCGACTAGCGGGAGTGTCTATGAGCAGTTCTTC. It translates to CASSPTSGSVYEQFF.